This T cell receptor beta chain originates from a study of somatic mutations in cytotoxic T cells in rheumatoid arthritis. Study context: Flow cytometry sorted some V beta antibody-stained T-cell populations to nearly 100% purity, V beta1+ cells among them being sequenced for TCRB.

The protocol was immunoSEQ multiplex PCR, while the TCRdb copy is restricted to in-frame clones and leaves out a portion. Altogether 11,000 or so clones are present, roughly 73% being singletons, with the ten largest covering roughly 35%. Overall study results and limits: An increase in CD8+ clonality with age was seen in rheumatoid arthritis patients but not in healthy controls.

Germline lookup yields CDR1 SGDLS and CDR2 YYNGEE. This CDR3 is built from 14 residues. The germline V and J ends were trimmed by 3 bases and 2 bases, with 10 bases remaining between them. As regards this clone: What it binds is unknown.

The rearrangement joins TRBV9 to TRBJ2-3, with no clear D. Sequencing was done on a sample of CD8+ T cells sorted from blood. This TCR derives from a man aged 60 to 75 in good health. Written as DNA, the CDR3 is TGTGCCAGCAGCGACGGGCTTAACACAGATACGCAGTATTTT. Translation: CASSDGLNTDTQYF.